This record covers a single T cell receptor beta chain. Its target is unknown. Generated by immunoSEQ multiplex PCR, the TCRdb table keeps only in-frame clones and is missing some. The table records roughly 120,000 clones, about nine tenths of them present only once. This sample stems from a study of cytomegalovirus exposure and HLA in healthy donors. Across the whole study: Later, an analysis reported that the 120 or so validation repertoires had used the same platform as the 666 first-cohort repertoires.

Study outcomes and limitations: Overall, some 160 TCR beta chains were annotated as cytomegalovirus-associated. According to a later analysis, TCR clusters from the first cohort tended to co-occur in the 120 or so validation repertoires. In vitro confirmation showed a few CMV-associated chains to be CMV antigen specific.

The TCR was taken from a young woman in good health and CMV-seronegative. Sample: PBMCs.

This chain's CDR3 is CASSFPSWEEGEQYF. DNA of the CDR3: TGTGCCAGCAGTTTTCCTTCATGGGAGGAAGGCGAGCAGTACTTC. This chain connects TRBV6-6 to TRBJ2-7, with a tentative D call TRBD2 (6 bases). The germline CDR1 and CDR2 sequences are MNHNY and SVGAGI (reference sequence). V was pared by 4 bases and J by 6 bases, with 19 bases between. This CDR3 spans 15 amino acids.